The clone carrying this TCR beta chain came up a few times. Its target is not known. The source of the sample is a study of blood T cells in healthy people across ages. Study results and caveats: In older individuals, TCR beta diversity per million T cells was lower, falling roughly linearly with age. Long-lived donors carried more naive CD4+ cells and greater diversity than aged donors.

Primed by a sample-barcoded 5' primer and a J-beta primer mix, a second PCR proceeded for roughly 6 to 12 cycles. Each of the samples gave a minimum of 3 million paired-end reads that contained CDR3. TCRdb reprocessed the 5' RACE reads with MiXCR, giving one entry per CDR3 protein. The sample holds 850,000 to 1,300,000 distinct CDR3 sequences, over 35% seen once. No fewer than 5 micrograms of total RNA were isolated from every sample. The CDR3 sequence is 14 residues long. V dropped 2 bases and J dropped 2 bases, with 12 bases sitting between them. The germline gives CDR1 DFQATT, CDR2 SNEGSKA (reference sequence).

V is TRBV20-1 and J is TRBJ1-1, with unresolved D. This TCR came from a woman aged 55-70 years in good health. Sample: blood. CDR3 loop: CSARLGRGNTEAFF. CDR3 DNA: TGCAGTGCTAGACTTGGACGGGGAAACACTGAAGCTTTCTTT.